The 14 T cell receptor beta chains in this list originate from one sample, sequenced in a study of shared clonotypes between healthy human individuals. Measured with immunoSEQ multiplex PCR; TCRdb has only the in-frame clones, and not every one. The data contain approximately 1,500,000 clones, 98% of them singletons. The source material was naive CD4+ T cells sorted from blood. The subset denotes: CD45RA+ positively selected. The receptor set was obtained from a man aged 30 to 39 in good health.

Remarks on this clone: Other DNA sequences in the same sample also yield this CDR3. The chain is built from TRBV28 and TRBJ2-7, with D hard to call. This CDR3 comprises 12 residues. Germline V lookup: CDR1 MDHEN, CDR2 SYDVKM. The ends were cut back, 6 bases at V and 0 bases at J, with 6 bases in the middle. CDR3 loop: CASSLSSYEQYF. The CDR3 DNA reads TGTGCCAGCAGCCTTAGCTCCTACGAGCAGTACTTC.

The rearrangement joins TRBV5-1 to TRBJ2-2, with unresolved D. Trimming left V 1 base short and J 3 bases short, with 10 bases between. Germline V gene sequence: CDR1 SGHRS, CDR2 YFSETQ. This CDR3 is built from 15 residues. CDR3 residues: CASSLLGGDTGELFF. The CDR3, as DNA: TGCGCCAGCAGCTTGCTTGGTGGGGACACCGGGGAGCTGTTTTTT.

V and J are TRBV4-1 and TRBJ1-2, with D possibly matching TRBD1 (5 bases). Germline values: CDR1 MGHRA, CDR2 YSYEKL. The V and J ends lost 1 base and 1 base respectively, with 13 bases between them. The CDR3 loop spans 16 amino acids. This CDR3 reads CASSQVNTGNNYGYTF. The CDR3, as DNA: TGCGCCAGCAGCCAAGTTAACACAGGAAATAACTATGGCTACACCTTC.

The rearrangement joins TRBV28 to TRBJ2-1, with 8 bases fitting TRBD2. The ends lost 7 bases at V and 4 bases at J; junction bases unmatched: 9. CDR1 MDHEN and CDR2 SYDVKM come from the germline V gene. CDR3 size: 15 residues. The CDR3 loop reads CASTLRGAGYNEQFF. The CDR3, as DNA: TGTGCCAGCACCCTGCGGGGGGCGGGATACAATGAGCAGTTCTTC.

The V and J genes are TRBV29-1 and TRBJ2-1, with 9 positions matching TRBD1. With 8 bases clipped from V and 0 bases from J, the junction kept 8 bases outside the gene matches. From germline, CDR1 is SQVTM and CDR2 ANQGSEA. This CDR3 comprises 15 residues. The CDR3 loop is CSSGQGPSSYNEQFF. In DNA form, the CDR3 reads TGCAGCAGTGGACAGGGGCCCAGCTCCTACAATGAGCAGTTCTTC.

The V gene is TRBV9, the J gene TRBJ2-1; 8 nucleotides match TRBD1. This CDR3 is built from 13 residues. Germline V CDR1 and CDR2: SGDLS, YYNGEE. Trimming took 6 bases from V and 8 from J; bases not matched to a gene: 7. CDR3 sequence (DNA): TGTGCCAGCAACAAAGGACAGGGCGATGAGCAGTTCTTC. It is translated as CASNKGQGDEQFF.

This clone was seen just once. The chain combines TRBV19 with TRBJ2-4; TRBD1 matches at 7 bases. The CDR3 runs to 16 residues. J gave up 9 bases and V 5 bases, and 16 bases lay outside the gene matches. The germline gives CDR1 LNHDA, CDR2 SQIVND (reference sequence). CDR3 in DNA: TGTGCCAGTAGTGCCGCGTACAGGGGAACGTCGGTCATTCAGTACTTC. Its protein is CASSAAYRGTSVIQYF.

J is TRBJ2-7 and V is TRBV19, with D hard to call. V was trimmed by 6 bases and J by 6 bases, leaving 15 bases between them. Germline CDR1 LNHDA, CDR2 SQIVND (reference sequence). The CDR3 loop spans 13 amino acids. The CDR3 is CASSLLLSGEQYF. The CDR3 DNA reads as TGTGCCAGTAGCCTTCTTCTCTCGGGCGAGCAGTACTTC.

This clone was counted once. This chain joins TRBV2 and TRBJ2-3; unclear D gene. CDR3 length: 12 amino acids. From germline, CDR1 is SNHLY and CDR2 FYNNEI. V lost 10 bases to trimming and J lost 13 bases, with 21 bases between them. The CDR3 loop is CANGRSPHEEYF. The CDR3 region has the DNA TGTGCCAATGGGCGGTCCCCACACGAAGAGTATTTT. The entire variable domain, with the rest obtained from reference TRBV2 and TRBJ2-3, is as follows: EPEVTQTPSHQVTQMGQEVILRCVPISNHLYFYWYRQILGQKVEFLVSFYNNEISEKSEIFDDQFSVERPDGSNFTLKIRSTKLEDSAMYFCANGRSPHEEYFGPGTRLTVL.

The V call is TRBV30, the J call TRBJ1-1; D gene uncertain. The germline CDR1 and CDR2 sequences are GTSNPN and SVGIG (reference sequence). The CDR3 has 15 amino acids. V was trimmed by 0 bases and J by 1 base, leaving 12 bases between them. CDR3 protein: CAWSVLGRPNTEAFF. CDR3 DNA sequence: TGTGCCTGGAGTGTCCTCGGGAGGCCGAACACTGAAGCTTTCTTT.

The CDR3 bases are TGTGCCAGCGCGGCGGGAGGGCCCTACGAGCAGTACTTC. As protein: CASAAGGPYEQYF. The V gene is TRBV28, the J gene TRBJ2-7, with 9 bases matching TRBD2. The junction had 4 bases not matched to a gene; V was cut back by 8 bases and J by 2 bases. The CDR3 is 13 residues long. The V gene's germline CDR1 is MDHEN and CDR2 SYDVKM.

In this sample, this clone turned up once. The same CDR3 is also encoded by other DNA sequences in this sample. The chain combines TRBV28 with TRBJ1-5; D may be TRBD1 (5 bases). The V gene lost 3 bases and the J gene lost 4 bases, with 10 bases spanning the gap. There are 14 residues in the CDR3. Per the germline V gene, CDR1 is MDHEN and CDR2 is SYDVKM. CDR3 sequence: CASSFGGPNQPQHF. The CDR3 region has the DNA TGTGCCAGCAGTTTCGGGGGACCTAATCAGCCCCAGCATTTT.

V usage is TRBV15 and J usage is TRBJ2-7; D gene ambiguous. V gave up 0 bases and J gave up 3 bases, with 15 bases separating them. The CDR3 has 16 residues. CDR1 is LNHNV and CDR2 is YYDKDF in the germline V gene (reference sequence). CDR3 region: CATSRDWLRYGYEQYF. In DNA form, the CDR3 reads TGTGCCACCAGCAGAGACTGGTTACGGTACGGCTACGAGCAGTACTTC.

The rearrangement uses TRBV25-1 and TRBJ1-2; tentatively, D is TRBD1 (5 bases). The length of the CDR3 is 15 residues. Germline assignment: CDR1 MGHDK and CDR2 SYGVNS. Trimming pared 6 bases from V and 0 bases from J, leaving 14 bases between. DNA for the CDR3: TGTGCCAGCAGGTGGGGGGGAGGACCTAACTATGGCTACACCTTC. As protein: CASRWGGGPNYGYTF.